The entry that follows covers one TCR beta chain sequence. The sample originates from a study of blood T cell repertoires in COVID-19. Sequenced by immunoSEQ multiplex PCR; TCRdb stores in-frame clones only, minus some. The sample lists roughly 180,000 clones, approximately 90% occurring once. The CDR3 length is 15 residues. From germline, CDR1 is SGHDT and CDR2 YYEEEE. The ends lost 6 bases at V and 5 bases at J; junction bases unmatched: 14. The clonotype was recovered from a woman aged 25 to 45 who had recovered from COVID-19. V gene TRBV5-6 combines with J gene TRBJ2-7; 7 bases match TRBD1. The sample was PBMCs or T cells enriched from blood (not recorded which). The CDR3 DNA reads TGTGCCAGCAACACCCTCCCAGGGGGTCGTCACGAGCAGTACTTC. Translating it yields CASNTLPGGRHEQYF. Drawing the rest from reference TRBV5-6 and TRBJ2-7, the complete variable domain is DAGVTQSPTHLIKTRGQQVTLRCSPKSGHDTVSWYQQALGQGPQFIFQYYEEEERQRGNFPDRFSGHQFPNYSSELNVNALLLGDSALYLCASNTLPGGRHEQYFGPGTRLTVT.